The T cell receptor beta chain described here comes from a study of cytotoxic CD8 clonotypes in ibrutinib-treated CLL. Germline V gene lookup returns CDR1 SGHNT and CDR2 YYREEE (reference sequence). The length of the CDR3 is 14 residues. V lost 4 bases and J lost 4, with 14 bases in between. Depth targeted 1 in 200,000 to 1 in 1 million T cells, averaging 10x coverage per clonotype. Only in-frame clones appear in the TCRdb table, and some are missing; sequencing was by immunoSEQ multiplex PCR. Among under 300,000 clones, roughly 74% were seen once, and the ten largest hold less than 20%. The sample in question was PBMCs, obtained after 24 months of ibrutinib treatment. The sequence was collected from a human donor with chronic lymphocytic leukemia. This chain uses TRBV5-4 with TRBJ1-1; D unresolved. CDR3 in amino acids: CASSPNALATEAFF. In nucleotides, the CDR3 is TGTGCCAGCAGCCCAAACGCGCTGGCCACTGAAGCTTTCTTT.